The present entry profiles one T cell receptor beta chain with its context. This CDR3 has 14 residues. Per the germline V gene, CDR1 is GTSNPN and CDR2 is SVGIG (reference sequence). J gave up 4 bases and V 2 bases, and 6 bases lay outside the gene matches. Original methodology: Researchers report that nucleated cell counts were estimated from reference gene primer amplification. TCRdb's table, derived via immunoSEQ multiplex PCR, lists solely in-frame clones and lacks some. V, J and clone size are taken as reported in that table, and D and trimming were inferred from the DNA itself. This sample has fewer than 300,000 clones; 85% to 90% occur once, and the top ten carry over 7.5%. This sample stems from a study of blood T cell repertoires in COVID-19. Study-wide background: Samples taken during acute and convalescent COVID-19 were collected in the United States, Italy and Spain. Nucleic acid was either cDNA or gDNA, and it came from T cells, B-cell-depleted T cells, or PBMCs.

Assignments of participants to cohorts depended upon their own reported clinical history. The sample was PBMCs or T cells enriched from blood (not recorded which). The receptor was isolated from a man aged 40-49 years who had recovered from COVID-19. The V call is TRBV30, the J call TRBJ1-2; 8 bases map to TRBD1. The CDR3 DNA reads as TGTGCCTGGAGTAAAGGGCAGGGGGCCTATGGCTACACCTTC. Translating gives CAWSKGQGAYGYTF.